The text below deals with one T cell receptor (beta chain). Its antigen is undetermined. CDR1 MNHEY and CDR2 SVGAGI come from the germline V gene. V was pared by 8 bases and J by 8 bases, with 15 bases between. The length of the CDR3 is 12 residues. The data originate from a study of tumor-infiltrating lymphocytes in primary liver carcinoma. On the study more broadly: The cohort included men and women aged 30 to 69 years. Yields of productive TCRbeta reads ranged from roughly 3.5 to 7.5 million per sample and were similar across tissue types.

Germline DNA was extracted alongside blood RNA, which was obtained from unsorted whole blood. The input was approximately 0.45 ug total RNA; TCR beta cDNA was made from it with a constant-region primer. Modified slightly, ARM-PCR produced TCR beta libraries over three nested multiplex PCR rounds. The first two PCR rounds used TRBV1-TRBV30 primers with a Cbeta primer, roughly 10 cycles each. TCRdb itself ran the multiplex PCR reads through MiXCR, one entry per CDR3 protein. The sample holds 320,000 or so distinct CDR3 sequences, approximately 65% seen once. Regarding the study as a whole: The difference in top-250-clone fraction between tumors and blood was significant, favoring tumors (p = 0.039).

The clonotype originates from a man aged 40-50 years with primary liver carcinoma and hepatitis B virus infection. The specimen was peripheral blood. V usage is TRBV6-5 and J usage is TRBJ1-1; D not resolved. CDR3 bases: TGTGCCAGCGGAAATGTTGACGGCGAAGCTTTCTTT. Amino acid sequence: CASGNVDGEAFF.